One and the same sample provided the 9 T cell receptor beta chains below, sequenced in a study of response to subunit inactivated influenza vaccine. TCRdb analysed the RT-PCR reads with MiXCR anew, one entry per CDR3 protein. Found here are approximately 500,000 distinct CDR3 sequences, around a quarter of them singletons; the top ten hold 2.5% to 3%. These records were also assigned to another study, of T cells expressing NK-cell markers. That study adds: In generating TCR beta cDNA, 5'RACE template switching with UMIs was used.

Sample: CD4+ T cells sorted from PBMCs, taken 11 to 12 days after vaccination. The origin of the receptors is a man over 45 who received an inactivated influenza vaccine.

This sequence joins TRBV4-1 and TRBJ1-4; tentative D call: TRBD1 (5 bases). There are 15 residues in the CDR3. Germline loops: CDR1 MGHRA, CDR2 YSYEKL. Trimming stripped 0 bases from V and 8 bases from J, with 13 bases between. The CDR3 loop is CASSQESGRDEKLFF. The CDR3 DNA follows: TGCGCCAGCAGCCAAGAAAGTGGAAGGGACGAAAAACTGTTTTTT.

The chain employs TRBV14 and TRBJ1-4; no clear D gene. Deletions cut 6 bases from V and 0 bases from J, with 11 bases between. Germline CDR1 SGHDN, CDR2 FVKESK. The CDR3 totals 15 residues. The CDR3 loop reads CASSALQATNEKLFF. CDR3 DNA: TGTGCCAGCAGTGCGCTACAAGCAACTAATGAAAAACTGTTTTTT.

This clonotype has only a few counts. This chain joins TRBV28 and TRBJ1-2, with D tentatively TRBD1 (5 bases). The V gene lost 2 bases and the J gene lost 3 bases, with 19 bases spanning the gap. The CDR3 extends over 17 amino acids. Germline assignment: CDR1 MDHEN and CDR2 SYDVKM. The CDR3 DNA follows: TGTGCCAGCAGTTTACCATTCGGGGCGGGGTCTGACTATGGCTACACCTTC. It translates to CASSLPFGAGSDYGYTF.

This clonotype has only a few counts. The gene calls are TRBV4-3 and TRBJ2-2; D is uncertain. There are 15 residues in the CDR3. V lost 4 bases and J lost 4, with 13 bases in between. CDR1 is LGHNA, CDR2 YSLEER, per germline. DNA for the CDR3: TGCGCCAGCAGCCGAGTTCGGGCGCCCACCGGGGAGCTGTTTTTT. It codes for CASSRVRAPTGELFF.

V usage is TRBV20-1 and J usage is TRBJ2-7; the match to TRBD2 covers 8 bases. CDR1 and CDR2 from the germline V gene are DFQATT and SNEGSKA (reference sequence). J gave up 2 bases and V 2 bases, and 5 bases lay outside the gene matches. The CDR3 runs 14 residues. The CDR3 loop reads CSARQSGGPYEQYF. CDR3 bases: TGCAGTGCTAGACAAAGCGGGGGCCCCTACGAGCAGTACTTC.

This chain links TRBV27 with TRBJ1-3; D call uncertain. Trimming took 4 bases from V and 1 from J, leaving 8 bases between them. Looked up from germline, CDR1 is MNHEY and CDR2 is SMNVEV (reference sequence). The CDR3 length is 14 residues. The DNA of the CDR3 is TGTGCCAGCAGTTCTGCCAGTTCTGGAAACACCATATATTTT. Translated, it gives CASSSASSGNTIYF.

The chain has TRBV28 and TRBJ2-3; 9 bases fit TRBD1. The CDR3 is made up of 15 amino acids. V lost 10 bases to trimming and J lost 6 bases; unmatched junction nucleotides: 14. In germline, CDR1 is MDHEN, CDR2 SYDVKM. The CDR3 region is CAMLGRDRDWDTQYF. CDR3 DNA sequence: TGTGCCATGCTAGGAAGGGACAGGGATTGGGATACGCAGTATTTT.

The genes are TRBV12-3 or TRBV12-4 and TRBJ1-6; maybe TRBD1 (6 bases). V was trimmed by 6 bases and J by 5 bases, leaving 11 bases between them. This CDR3 contains 14 residues. The CDR3 is CASRGDTDNSPLHF. CDR3 coding DNA: TGTGCCAGCAGGGGGGACACCGATAATTCACCCCTCCACTTT.

This chain uses TRBV20-1 with TRBJ2-7, with D perhaps given as TRBD1 or TRBD2 (5 bases each). V lost 6 bases to trimming and J lost 6 bases, with 21 bases between them. The germline V gene encodes CDR1 DFQATT and CDR2 SNEGSKA (reference sequence). The CDR3 loop spans 14 amino acids. CDR3 sequence: CSAQPSGREAEQYF. In DNA form, the CDR3 reads TGCAGTGCCCAACCCTCGGGACGGGAAGCCGAGCAGTACTTC.